This T cell receptor (beta chain) came from a study of T-cell memory formation after mild COVID-19. Study-wide points: Certain responding clones were present in pre-infection memory, suggesting participation of cross-reactive memory. Clones that shrank (day 15 to 85) were balanced CD4/CD8, whereas later expanders leaned CD4+.

The CDR3 is 12 residues long. V lost 8 bases and J 7 bases, leaving 11 bases between the germline ends. In germline, CDR1 is MNHEY, CDR2 SMNVEV (reference sequence). TCRdb fed the 5' RACE reads into MiXCR, producing one record per CDR3 protein. The table includes under 300,000 distinct CDR3 sequences, 16% detected once. A remark on this clonotype: Its specificity is unknown.

The chain carries TRBV27 and TRBJ2-2, with D hard to call. The specimen was PBMCs or a T cell subset sorted from them (not recorded which). The origin of this receptor is a man aged 18-30 years who had mild COVID-19 (a few samples of this study predate the infection). Cell type and time point are not known. The CDR3 sequence: CASVSLFGELFF. In DNA form, the CDR3 reads TGTGCCAGCGTTTCATTGTTCGGGGAGCTGTTTTTT.